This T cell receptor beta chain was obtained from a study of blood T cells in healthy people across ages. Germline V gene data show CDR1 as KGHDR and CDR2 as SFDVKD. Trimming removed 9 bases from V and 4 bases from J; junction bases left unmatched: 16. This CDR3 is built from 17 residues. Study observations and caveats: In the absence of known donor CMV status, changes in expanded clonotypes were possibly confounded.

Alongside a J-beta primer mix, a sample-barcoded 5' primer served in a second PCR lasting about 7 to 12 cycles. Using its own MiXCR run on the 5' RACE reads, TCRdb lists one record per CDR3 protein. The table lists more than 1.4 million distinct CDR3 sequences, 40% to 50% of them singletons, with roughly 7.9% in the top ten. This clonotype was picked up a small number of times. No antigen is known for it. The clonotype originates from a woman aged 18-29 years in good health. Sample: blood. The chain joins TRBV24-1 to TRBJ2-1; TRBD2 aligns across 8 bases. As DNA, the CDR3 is TGTGCCACCCGGCGCCGGGAGGGTGAATCAAAGTACAATGAGCAGTTCTTC. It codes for CATRRREGESKYNEQFF.